The sequence of this T cell receptor (beta chain) was determined in a study of Tregs in tolerant kidney transplant recipients. In germline, CDR1 is SEHNR, CDR2 FQNEAQ (reference sequence). The V and J ends lost 5 bases and 7 bases respectively, with 17 bases between them. The CDR3 sequence is 14 residues long. TCRdb's table, derived via immunoSEQ multiplex PCR, lists solely in-frame clones and lacks some. The sample holds 60,000 or so clones, around 83% seen once. This clone was found a few times. The gene calls are TRBV7-9 and TRBJ1-2; a possible D gene is TRBD1 (6 bases). The source material was CD4+ T cells from blood. This clonotype was sampled from a human donor in good health. CDR3 nucleotide sequence: TGTGCCAGCAGCCAGGGGCAGGAACCAGGTGGCTACACCTTC. Translation: CASSQGQEPGGYTF.